The 21 T cell receptor beta chains given below trace back to one sample, sequenced in a study of OX40 agonist ivuxolimab in advanced cancers. Receptor amplification or capture employed the immunoSEQ multiplex PCR assay. Imported from immuneACCESS, the table was reduced by TCRdb to in-frame sequences with V and J called. These copies leave out some clones; in studies compared against another copy, an unresolved V gene accounts for under half, and the cause of the remainder is not known. This sample comprises about 21,000 clones, more than 75% of them detected only once. 35% to 40% of the sample comes from the top ten. The specimen comprised CD4+ or CD8+ T cells sorted from blood, sampled in a trial of the OX40 agonist ivuxolimab. The receptors originated from an adult with an advanced solid tumor such as melanoma, head and neck, liver or kidney cancer.

In DNA form, the CDR3 reads TGTGCCAGCAGTTTCGGGGGAAACACTGAAGCTTTCTTT. It encodes CASSFGGNTEAFF. The rearrangement joins TRBV27 to TRBJ1-1; tentatively, D is TRBD1 (5 bases). CDR1 and CDR2 (germline): MNHEY, SMNVEV (reference sequence). V was clipped by 3 bases and J by 2 bases, with 7 bases between them. The CDR3 is 13 residues long.

On this clone: No DNA is shown, since the ends of the CDR3 on it are uncertain; the CDR3 is the one TCRdb lists. The chain employs TRBV6-5 and TRBJ2-3; the D call in the table, TRBD2, was not verified against the DNA. Germline CDR1 and CDR2: MNHEY and SVGAGI. The CDR3 is made up of 14 amino acids, end residues included. The CDR3 loop reads CASSSSGGTDTQYF.

The rearrangement links TRBV7-8 to TRBJ1-2; D unclear. CDR3 length: 16 amino acids. Germline assignment: CDR1 SGHVS and CDR2 FQNEAQ. With 5 bases removed from V and 1 base from J, the gap between germline ends came to 17 bases. The CDR3: CASSARATGLNYGYTF. CDR3 in DNA: TGTGCCAGCAGCGCACGCGCCACGGGTCTTAACTATGGCTACACCTTC.

The genes are TRBV5-4 and TRBJ2-5; 9 bases line up with TRBD2. The CDR3 spans 14 residues. Germline CDR1 SGHNT, CDR2 YYREEE (reference sequence). J gave up 2 bases and V 5 bases, and 4 bases lay outside the gene matches. In nucleotides, the CDR3 is TGTGCCAGCAGAGAGCTAGCGGGACAAGAGACCCAGTACTTC. Translation gives CASRELAGQETQYF.

This clone is a singleton in its sample. This chain uses TRBV7-9 with TRBJ1-5, with TRBD1 identical over 8 bases. Trimming removed 3 bases from V and 6 bases from J; junction bases left unmatched: 7. Germline V lookup: CDR1 SEHNR, CDR2 FQNEAQ (reference sequence). CDR3 size: 15 residues. The CDR3 sequence: CASSFGDRGVQPQHF. Written as DNA, the CDR3 is TGTGCCAGCAGCTTCGGCGACAGGGGAGTTCAGCCCCAGCATTTT. Looking up the rest from reference TRBV7-9 and TRBJ1-5 gives the full variable domain: DTGVSQNPRHKITKRGQNVTFRCDPISEHNRLYWYRQTLGQGPEFLTYFQNEAQLEKSRLLSDRFSAERPKGSFSTLEIQRTEQGDSAMYLCASSFGDRGVQPQHFGDGTRLSIL.

The CDR3 loop is CASTRGGGLYEQYF. The CDR3 region has the DNA TGTGCCAGCACCCGGGGAGGGGGTCTCTACGAGCAGTACTTC. The chain uses TRBV7-2 and TRBJ2-7, with a tentative D call TRBD2 (7 bases). Per the germline V gene, CDR1 is SGHTA and CDR2 is FQGNSA. The CDR3 covers 14 residues. The ends were cut back, 7 bases at V and 3 bases at J, with 16 bases in the middle.

This clone showed up just once. V and J are TRBV15 and TRBJ2-1; the D call may be TRBD1 or TRBD2 (5 bases each). Germline V lookup: CDR1 LNHNV, CDR2 YYDKDF (reference sequence). Deletions cut 5 bases from V and 3 bases from J, with 11 bases between. The CDR3 sequence is 14 residues long. As DNA, the CDR3 is TGTGCCACCAGCCGGGGCCTGGGCTACAATGAGCAGTTCTTC. Amino acids: CATSRGLGYNEQFF.

The count of this clone is one. This chain links TRBV11-3 with TRBJ1-2; TRBD1 matches 9 bases. CDR1 SGHNT and CDR2 YENEEA come from the germline V gene. After removal of 5 bases from V and 6 bases from J, the junction contained 19 bases not matched to a gene. The CDR3 has 18 amino acids. The chain's CDR3 is CASSTGPQGAPNSHGYTF. CDR3 bases: TGTGCCAGCAGCACGGGGCCACAGGGGGCCCCTAACAGTCATGGCTACACCTTC.

This clone qualifies as medium-sized. The V call is TRBV11-3, the J call TRBJ2-1; maybe TRBD2 (6 bases). The CDR3 extends over 14 amino acids. The V end was cut by 3 bases, the J end by 7 bases, with 13 bases between. The V gene's germline CDR1 is SGHNT and CDR2 YENEEA. The CDR3 DNA reads TGTGCCAGCAGCTTCATCGGGACTGCTAATGAGCAGTTCTTC. It yields the protein CASSFIGTANEQFF.

V usage is TRBV4-1 and J usage is TRBJ2-5; TRBD2 matches at 11 bases. V shed 3 bases and J 2 bases; nucleotides not matched to a gene: 8. Germline-derived CDR1 and CDR2 are MGHRA and YSYEKL. This CDR3 contains 17 residues. CDR3 region: CASSHARSGGAQETQYF. CDR3 DNA: TGCGCCAGCAGCCATGCTCGTAGCGGGGGGGCGCAAGAGACCCAGTACTTC.

V gene TRBV21-1 combines with J gene TRBJ2-7; the table names TRBD2, a call not compared with the DNA. TRBV21-1 is a pseudogene segment. CDR3 length: 15 amino acids. This CDR3 is CASSKARIGGYEQYF. The CDR3 nucleotides are TGTGCCAGCAGCAAAGCCCGGATTGGCGGCTACGAGCAGTACTTC.

This chain joins TRBV7-6 and TRBJ2-7; D may be TRBD1 or TRBD2 (5 bases each). The CDR3 spans 12 residues. Germline V gene lookup returns CDR1 SGHVS and CDR2 FNYEAQ. Trimming stripped 1 base from V and 6 bases from J, with 7 bases between. Here the CDR3 reads CASSLGGGEQYF. The CDR3 coding sequence is TGTGCCAGCAGCTTAGGTGGGGGCGAGCAGTACTTC. Variable domain in full (rest from reference TRBV7-6 and TRBJ2-7): GAGVSQSPRYKVTKRGQDVALRCDPISGHVSLYWYRQALGQGPEFLTYFNYEAQQDKSGLPNDRFSAERPEGSISTLTIQRTEQRDSAMYRCASSLGGGEQYFGPGTRLTVT.

V is TRBV5-4 and J is TRBJ2-3; D perhaps matches TRBD2 (5 bases). Trimming took off 4 bases at V and 3 bases at J, with 27 bases between the two ends. CDR1 is SGHNT, CDR2 YYREEE, per germline (reference sequence). The CDR3 is made up of 19 amino acids. In DNA, the CDR3 is TGTGCCAGCAGCCCTCATTTGCTGCCGGAGGCGCTGGGGACAGATACGCAGTATTTT. Protein product: CASSPHLLPEALGTDTQYF.

This chain connects TRBV5-5 to TRBJ1-2, with D perhaps TRBD1 (5 bases). The V and J ends lost 4 bases and 1 base respectively, with 20 bases between them. Germline values: CDR1 SGHKS, CDR2 YYEKEE (reference sequence). The CDR3 consists of 17 residues. The CDR3 spells CASSPSQERQGNYGYTF. In nucleotides, the CDR3 is TGTGCCAGCAGCCCGAGCCAGGAGCGGCAGGGTAACTATGGCTACACCTTC.

The chain joins TRBV5-4 to TRBJ2-7; no clear D. This CDR3 spans 11 amino acids. The ends were cut back, 0 bases at V and 3 bases at J, with 1 base in the middle. Germline V gene sequence: CDR1 SGHNT, CDR2 YYREEE (reference sequence). CDR3 DNA: TGTGCCAGCAGCTTGGACTACGAGCAGTACTTC. The encoded protein is CASSLDYEQYF. The whole variable domain, filled in from reference TRBV5-4 and TRBJ2-7, reads ETGVTQSPTHLIKTRGQQVTLRCSSQSGHNTVSWYQQALGQGPQFIFQYYREEENGRGNFPPRFSGLQFPNYSSELNVNALELDDSALYLCASSLDYEQYFGPGTRLTVT.

The chain carries TRBV11-2 and TRBJ2-3; no reliable D call. V gave up 5 bases and J gave up 13 bases, with 16 bases separating them. Germline-derived CDR1 and CDR2 are SGHAT and FQNNGV. This CDR3 is 12 amino acids long. The DNA of the CDR3 is TGTGCCAGCAGCCGCTGGACCCAACAGAAGTATTTT. Translating gives CASSRWTQQKYF. Using reference TRBV11-2 and TRBJ2-3 for the parts outside the CDR3, the full variable domain is EAGVAQSPRYKIIEKRQSVAFWCNPISGHATLYWYQQILGQGPKLLIQFQNNGVVDDSQLPKDRFSAERLKGVDSTLKIQPAKLEDSAVYLCASSRWTQQKYFGPGTRLTVL.

This rearrangement joins TRBV7-2 to TRBJ2-3, with TRBD2 identical over 8 bases. CDR3 length: 15 amino acids. V was pared by 5 bases and J by 6 bases, with 10 bases of the junction left unmatched. Germline V gene lookup returns CDR1 SGHTA and CDR2 FQGNSA. The CDR3 reads CASSSTSGLGDTQYF. The DNA of the CDR3 is TGTGCCAGCAGCAGTACTAGCGGCCTAGGGGATACGCAGTATTTT. The full variable domain, completed using reference TRBV7-2 and TRBJ2-3, is GAGVSQSPSNKVTEKGKDVELRCDPISGHTALYWYRQSLGQGLEFLIYFQGNSAPDKSGLPSDRFSAERTGGSVSTLTIQRTQQEDSAVYLCASSSTSGLGDTQYFGPGTRLTVL.

By proportion, this clone is medium-sized. The chain joins TRBV9 to TRBJ1-6; D is perhaps TRBD1 (6 bases). The CDR3 loop spans 12 amino acids. The germline V gene encodes CDR1 SGDLS and CDR2 YYNGEE. The V and J ends lost 4 bases and 10 bases respectively, with 9 bases between them. CDR3 protein: CASSTGQSPLHF. The CDR3 DNA sequence: TGTGCCAGCAGCACTGGACAGTCACCCCTCCACTTT. Based on the CDR3 plus reference TRBV9 and TRBJ1-6, the full variable domain is DSGVTQTPKHLITATGQRVTLRCSPRSGDLSVYWYQQSLDQGLQFLIQYYNGEERAKGNILERFSAQQFPDLHSELNLSSLELGDSALYFCASSTGQSPLHFGNGTRLTVT.

The chain is built from TRBV7-2 and TRBJ2-1; D remains ambiguous. Per germline, CDR1 SGHTA and CDR2 FQGNSA. Trimming took 2 bases from V and 10 from J, leaving 6 bases between them. CDR3 size: 11 residues. DNA for the CDR3: TGTGCCAGCAGCTTAACGATCGAGCAGTTCTTC. Protein: CASSLTIEQFF. Together with reference TRBV7-2 and TRBJ2-1, the CDR3 gives the full variable domain: GAGVSQSPSNKVTEKGKDVELRCDPISGHTALYWYRQSLGQGLEFLIYFQGNSAPDKSGLPSDRFSAERTGGSVSTLTIQRTQQEDSAVYLCASSLTIEQFFGPGTRLTVL.

The V and J genes are TRBV11-1 and TRBJ2-3; possibly TRBD2 for D (6 bases). This CDR3 region has 15 residues. In germline, CDR1 is SGHAT, CDR2 FQDESV (reference sequence). V was pared by 5 bases and J by 1 base, with 13 bases between. The CDR3 loop reads CASSPSRGRTDTQYF. Here the CDR3 DNA reads TGTGCCAGCAGCCCCTCGCGGGGACGCACAGATACGCAGTATTTT.

The rearrangement joins TRBV7-2 to TRBJ2-7, with D maybe TRBD1 (5 bases). Trimming left V 1 base short and J 1 base short, with 11 bases between. The germline V gene has CDR1 SGHTA and CDR2 FQGNSA. The CDR3 spans 15 residues. CDR3 sequence reads: CASSLGQSSSYEQYF. Here the CDR3 DNA reads TGTGCCAGCAGCTTAGGACAGTCTTCGTCCTACGAGCAGTACTTC.